This TCR beta chain emerged from a study of control samples from healthy donors and cancer patients. The assay was immunoSEQ multiplex PCR, and TCRdb's table has in-frame clones only and misses some. The sample yields around 120,000 clones, more than 85% seen once. Germline assignment: CDR1 SNHLY and CDR2 FYNNEI. The CDR3 has 13 residues. The V segment lost 6 bases and the J segment 3 bases; nucleotides outside the gene matches: 3. This TCR was sampled from a woman aged 18-35 years in good health. The V gene is TRBV2, the J gene TRBJ2-5; 8 bases line up with TRBD2. The material sequenced was blood. In nucleotides, the CDR3 is TGTGCCAGCAGAACGGGACTAGAAGAGACCCAGTACTTC. Translating it yields CASRTGLEETQYF.